This TCR beta chain derives from a study of T cell changes during pregnancy in multiple sclerosis (dated by TCRdb to about 2019). For the wider study: The study looked at changes in the T cell repertoire across pregnancy in women with multiple sclerosis.

The library was prepared using the immunoSEQ multiplex PCR assay. Held by TCRdb, this immuneACCESS table contains in-frame sequences only and omits some clones. Under half of the omission traces to an unresolved V gene where checked; the cause of the rest is unknown. Within this sample are under 35,000 clones, with around 90% of them counted one time only. The ten largest clones add up to 0.6% to 0.75% of the sample. For this clone: There is no known antigen for this receptor. Per-base qualities were not stored, and no clone one base away is much larger.

Measured from the cysteine to the phenylalanine, the CDR3 is 13 residues long. The CDR3 DNA has 39 bases and is translated from base 1. V is pared back by 4 bases and J by 4 bases, with 10 bases lying between the germline termini. CDR1 and CDR2, per the germline V gene, are SGHRS and YFSETQ. The source is a female donor with multiple sclerosis, enrolled in a pregnancy study. The sample in question was CD4+ T cells from peripheral blood mononuclear cells, obtained in the first trimester of pregnancy. The sequence is built from TRBV5-1 and TRBJ2-3, with the D gene uncertain. The DNA sequence follows: TGCGCCAGCAGCACGGAGTTCTCAGATACGCAGTATTTT. This encodes CASSTEFSDTQYF.